Following are 9 T cell receptor beta chains from one sample sequenced in a study of T cells in women clearing cervical HPV infection. Here immunoSEQ multiplex PCR was the method, and the copy in TCRdb shows in-frame clones only, minus some. The sample includes about 44,000 clones. Sequencing used blood buffy coat. The receptor set was obtained from a woman aged 18-69 years with a cervical HPV16 infection that either progressed to CIN3+ or cleared (not recorded which).

Notes on this clone: The CDR3 end is not reached by the read, which stops 3 residues before it; the germline J gene fills it in. The chain links TRBV19 to TRBJ1-2; 11 bases align to TRBD1. CDR1 LNHDA and CDR2 SQIVND come from the germline V gene (reference sequence). This CDR3 contains 17 residues. V shed 5 bases and J 0 bases; nucleotides not matched to a gene: 8. CDR3 DNA, as far as it was read: TGTGCCAGTAGTCCCTGGACAGGGGGCCCGGCTAACTATGGC. It is translated as CASSPWTGGPANYG. From start to end, the CDR3 is CASSPWTGGPANYGYTF.

As concerns this clone: The CDR3 end is not reached by the read, which stops 3 residues before it; the germline J gene fills it in. The V gene is TRBV20-1, the J gene TRBJ1-6, with no clear D. The CDR3 runs to 13 residues. CDR1 is DFQATT, CDR2 SNEGSKA, per germline (reference sequence). The V end lost 6 bases, the J end lost 8 bases, and 14 bases lay between the germline ends. CDR3 bases read: TGCAGTGCCCGTGAGAGGTCTGATTCACCC. Protein: CSARERSDSP. The complete CDR3 sequence is CSARERSDSPLHF.

Remarks on this clone: The CDR3 goes on 3 residues after the read ends, and that part is filled in from the germline J gene. The chain is built from TRBV5-1 and TRBJ2-1, with a possible D match to TRBD1 (6 bases). The ends were cut back, 6 bases at V and 0 bases at J, with 16 bases in the middle. CDR3 length: 16 amino acids. CDR1 SGHRS and CDR2 YFSETQ come from the germline V gene. CDR3 DNA (partial): TGCGCCAGCATACCAGGGGCCGCGAGCTCCTACAATGAG. Protein product: CASIPGAASSYNE. In full, the CDR3 is CASIPGAASSYNEQFF.

Notes on this clone: The CDR3 end lies 3 residues beyond the end of the read and is filled in from the germline J gene. The chain joins TRBV7-9 to TRBJ2-1; weak D call: TRBD2 (6 bases). V lost 4 bases, J lost 8 bases, and 15 bases lay in between. Germline lookup yields CDR1 SEHNR and CDR2 FQNEAQ (reference sequence). The CDR3 contains 14 residues. Partial CDR3 DNA: TGTGCCAGCAGCTGGAGCGGGCCAGAGGATGAG. Translated, it gives CASSWSGPEDE. Given in full, the CDR3 is CASSWSGPEDEQFF. The whole variable domain, filled in from reference TRBV7-9 and TRBJ2-1, reads DTGVSQNPRHKITKRGQNVTFRCDPISEHNRLYWYRQTLGQGPEFLTYFQNEAQLEKSRLLSDRFSAERPKGSFSTLEIQRTEQGDSAMYLCASSWSGPEDEQFFGPGTRLTVL.

Concerning this clone: The CDR3 end is not reached by the read, which stops 3 residues before it; the germline J gene fills it in. The V gene is TRBV30, the J gene TRBJ2-7, with D possibly matching TRBD1 (6 bases). V lost 0 bases, J lost 2 bases, and 17 bases lay in between. Germline-derived CDR1 and CDR2 are GTSNPN and SVGIG (reference sequence). The CDR3 extends over 16 amino acids. The CDR3 DNA, read in part, is TGTGCCTGGAGTGTACCCCGGACAGCTCCTGCCTACGAG. Amino acids: CAWSVPRTAPAYE. The full CDR3 reads CAWSVPRTAPAYEQYF.

A word on this clone: In the same sample, other DNA sequences code for this CDR3. The CDR3: CASSEKGTSYSNQPQHF. CDR3 DNA, as far as it was read: TGTGCCAGCAGCGAAAAGGGTACATCCTATAGCAATCAGCCC. V is TRBV6-1 and J is TRBJ1-5, with D uncertain. The read finishes 3 residues shy of the CDR3 end, and the germline J gene is used to complete it. Between the trimmed V and J ends, which lost 6 bases and 0 bases, there was a span of 18 bases. The CDR3 runs to 17 residues. Germline values: CDR1 MNHNS, CDR2 SASEGT.

A word on this clone: The read falls 3 residues short of the CDR3 end, and the missing part is taken from the germline J gene. The rearrangement uses TRBV6-2 or TRBV6-3 and TRBJ2-7; 7 bases fit TRBD1. There are 12 residues in the CDR3. Germline assignment: CDR1 MNHEY and CDR2 SVGEGT. After removal of 7 bases from V and 2 bases from J, the junction contained 2 bases not matched to a gene. The CDR3 reads CASTGTAYEQYF. CDR3 DNA, as far as it was read: TGTGCCAGCACCGGGACAGCCTACGAG.

Details on this clone: The read terminates 3 residues before the CDR3 end, so the remaining end is supplied by the germline J gene. V gene TRBV7-6 combines with J gene TRBJ2-7; maybe TRBD1 (6 bases). V lost 6 bases to trimming and J lost 6 bases, with 18 bases between them. This CDR3 contains 14 residues. The V gene's germline CDR1 is SGHVS and CDR2 FNYEAQ. The CDR3 here is CASSRTLTGSEQYF. Partial CDR3 DNA: TGTGCCAGCAGTCGAACTCTAACAGGGAGCGAG. The whole variable domain, filled in from reference TRBV7-6 and TRBJ2-7, reads GAGVSQSPRYKVTKRGQDVALRCDPISGHVSLYWYRQALGQGPEFLTYFNYEAQQDKSGLPNDRFSAERPEGSISTLTIQRTEQRDSAMYRCASSRTLTGSEQYFGPGTRLTVT.

About this clone: The read stops 3 residues short of the end of the CDR3; the missing end is completed from the germline J gene. This chain joins TRBV19 and TRBJ2-5; 9 bases map to TRBD2. The CDR3 is made up of 14 amino acids. Looked up from germline, CDR1 is LNHDA and CDR2 is SQIVND (reference sequence). Trimming took 5 bases from V and 7 from J; bases not matched to a gene: 8. The sequenced CDR3 bases are TGTGCCAGTAGTCCAAGGACTAGCGTGGGGACC. It encodes CASSPRTSVGT. The whole CDR3 sequence reads CASSPRTSVGTQYF. Full variable domain (missing parts from reference TRBV19 and TRBJ2-5): DGGITQSPKYLFRKEGQNVTLSCEQNLNHDAMYWYRQDPGQGLRLIYYSQIVNDFQKGDIAEGYSVSREKKESFPLTVTSAQKNPTAFYLCASSPRTSVGTQYFGPGTRLLVL.